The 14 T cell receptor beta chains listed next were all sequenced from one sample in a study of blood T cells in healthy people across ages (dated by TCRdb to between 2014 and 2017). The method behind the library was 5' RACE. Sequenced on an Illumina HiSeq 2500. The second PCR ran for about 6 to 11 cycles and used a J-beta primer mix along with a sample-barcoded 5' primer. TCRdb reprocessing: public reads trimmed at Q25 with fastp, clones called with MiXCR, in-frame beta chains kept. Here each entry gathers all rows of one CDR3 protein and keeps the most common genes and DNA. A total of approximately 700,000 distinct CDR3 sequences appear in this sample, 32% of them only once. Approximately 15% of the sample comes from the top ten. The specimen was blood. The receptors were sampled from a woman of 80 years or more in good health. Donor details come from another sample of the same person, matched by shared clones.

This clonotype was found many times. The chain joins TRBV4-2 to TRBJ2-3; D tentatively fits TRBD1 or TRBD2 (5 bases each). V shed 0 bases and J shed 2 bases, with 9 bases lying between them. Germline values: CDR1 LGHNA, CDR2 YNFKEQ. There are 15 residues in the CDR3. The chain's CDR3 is CASSQEPGPTDTQYF. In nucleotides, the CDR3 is TGTGCCAGCAGCCAAGAGCCGGGACCCACAGATACGCAGTATTTT.

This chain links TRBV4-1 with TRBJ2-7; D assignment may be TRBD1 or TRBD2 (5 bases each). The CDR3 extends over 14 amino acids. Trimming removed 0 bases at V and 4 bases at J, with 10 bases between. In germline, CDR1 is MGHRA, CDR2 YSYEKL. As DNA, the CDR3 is TGCGCCAGCAGCCAAGATAGGGACGGATACGAGCAGTACTTC. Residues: CASSQDRDGYEQYF.

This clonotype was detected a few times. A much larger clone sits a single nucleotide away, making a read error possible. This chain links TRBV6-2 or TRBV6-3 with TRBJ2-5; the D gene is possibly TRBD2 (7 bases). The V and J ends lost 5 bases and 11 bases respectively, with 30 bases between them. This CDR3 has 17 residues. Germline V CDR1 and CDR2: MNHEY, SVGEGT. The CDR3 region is CASSRGATGGSLDEQYF. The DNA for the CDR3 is TGTGCCAGCAGTAGGGGGGCCACGGGGGGATCACTGGATGAGCAGTACTTC.

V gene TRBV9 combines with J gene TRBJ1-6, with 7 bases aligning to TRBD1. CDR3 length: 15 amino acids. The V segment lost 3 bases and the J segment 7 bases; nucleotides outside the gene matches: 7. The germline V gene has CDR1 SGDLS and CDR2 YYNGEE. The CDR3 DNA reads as TGTGCCAGCAGCGAGACAGGGATCGGGAATTCACCCCTCCACTTT. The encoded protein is CASSETGIGNSPLHF.

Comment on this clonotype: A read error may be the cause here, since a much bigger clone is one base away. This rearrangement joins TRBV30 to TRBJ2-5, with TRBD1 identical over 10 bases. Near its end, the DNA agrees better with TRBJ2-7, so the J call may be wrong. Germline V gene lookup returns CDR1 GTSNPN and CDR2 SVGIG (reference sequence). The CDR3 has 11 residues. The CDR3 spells CTWTGGYEQYF. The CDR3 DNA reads TGTACCTGGACAGGGGGCTACGAGCAGTACTTC.

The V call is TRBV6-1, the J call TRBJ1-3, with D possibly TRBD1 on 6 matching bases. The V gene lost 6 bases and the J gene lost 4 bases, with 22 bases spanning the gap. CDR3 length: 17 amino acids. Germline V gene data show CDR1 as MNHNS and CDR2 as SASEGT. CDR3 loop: CASSPRPMTGSGNTIYF. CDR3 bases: TGTGCCAGCAGCCCACGCCCGATGACAGGATCAGGAAACACCATATATTTT.

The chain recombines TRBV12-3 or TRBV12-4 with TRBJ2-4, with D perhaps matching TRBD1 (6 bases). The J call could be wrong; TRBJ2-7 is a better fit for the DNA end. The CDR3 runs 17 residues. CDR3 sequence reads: CASSLDRTEKTGYEQYF. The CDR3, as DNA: TGTGCCAGCAGTTTAGACCGGACAGAAAAAACAGGGTACGAGCAGTACTTC.

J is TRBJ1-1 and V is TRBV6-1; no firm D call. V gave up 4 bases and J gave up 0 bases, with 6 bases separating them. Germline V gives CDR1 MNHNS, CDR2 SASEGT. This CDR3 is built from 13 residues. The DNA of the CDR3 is TGTGCCAGCAGTGGGGTCCTGAACACTGAAGCTTTCTTT. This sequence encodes CASSGVLNTEAFF.

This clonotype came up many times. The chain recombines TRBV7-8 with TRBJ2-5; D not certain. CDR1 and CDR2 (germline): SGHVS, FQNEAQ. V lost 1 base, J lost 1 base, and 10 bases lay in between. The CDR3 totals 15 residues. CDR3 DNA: TGTGCCAGCAGCTTAGTAAGAACTTTCCAAGAGACCCAGTACTTC. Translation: CASSLVRTFQETQYF.

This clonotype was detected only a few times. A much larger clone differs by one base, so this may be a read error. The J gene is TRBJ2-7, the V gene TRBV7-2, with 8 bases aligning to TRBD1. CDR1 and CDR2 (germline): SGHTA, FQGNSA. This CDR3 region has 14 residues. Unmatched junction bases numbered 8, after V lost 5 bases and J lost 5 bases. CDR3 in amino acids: CASSPRQGPHEQYF. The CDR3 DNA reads TGTGCCAGCAGCCCGAGACAGGGGCCCCACGAGCAGTACTTC.

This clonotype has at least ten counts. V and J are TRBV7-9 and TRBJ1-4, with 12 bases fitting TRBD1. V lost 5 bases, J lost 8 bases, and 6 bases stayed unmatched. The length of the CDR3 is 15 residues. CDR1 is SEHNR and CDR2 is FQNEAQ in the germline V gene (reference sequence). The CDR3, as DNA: TGTGCCAGCAGCAATGCCGGGACAGGGGGCGAAAAACTGTTTTTT. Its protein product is CASSNAGTGGEKLFF.

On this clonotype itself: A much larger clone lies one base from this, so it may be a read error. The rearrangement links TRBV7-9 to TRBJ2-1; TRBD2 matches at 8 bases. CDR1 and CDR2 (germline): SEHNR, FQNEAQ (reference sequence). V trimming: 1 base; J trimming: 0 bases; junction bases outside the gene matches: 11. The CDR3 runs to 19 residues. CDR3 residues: CASSLVGTGGGSSYNEQFF. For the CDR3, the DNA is TGTGCCAGCAGCTTAGTCGGGACTGGCGGGGGGAGCTCCTACAATGAGCAGTTCTTC.

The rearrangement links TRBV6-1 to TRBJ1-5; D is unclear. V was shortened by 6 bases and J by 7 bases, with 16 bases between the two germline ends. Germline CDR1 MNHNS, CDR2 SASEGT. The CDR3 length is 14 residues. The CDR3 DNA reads TGTGCCAGCAGGGAAAGATGGTCCGGGCAGCCCCAGCATTTT. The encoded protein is CASRERWSGQPQHF.

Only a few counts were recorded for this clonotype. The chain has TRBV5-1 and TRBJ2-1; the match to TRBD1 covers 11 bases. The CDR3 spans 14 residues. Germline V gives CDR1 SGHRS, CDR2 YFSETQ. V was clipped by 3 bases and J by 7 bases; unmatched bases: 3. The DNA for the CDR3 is TGCGCCAGCAGCTCCCGGGACAGGGGGAATGAGCAGTTCTTC. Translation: CASSSRDRGNEQFF.